The sequence of this TCR beta chain was determined in a study of chemoradiotherapy in HPV16-positive cancers (dated by TCRdb to between 2021 and 2023). Concerning the study at large: Using functional T-cell assays on cells from two HPV16-positive patients, the researchers defined candidate HPV-specific T-cell clones and common TCR motifs. The study asked whether T-cell immunity against the HPV oncoproteins E6 and E7 changes during chemoradiotherapy and whether it affects survival. TCR repertoires from 86 patients with HPV-related cancers were then used to track the candidate HPV-specific TCRs and motifs. What the work shows at the level of the full study, not this receptor alone: Improved recurrence-free survival in HPV16-positive patients was associated with expansion of HPV-responsive T cells during chemoradiotherapy. Expansion of candidate HPV-specific clones and E7-related TCR motifs was observed in the tumor microenvironment during treatment, whereas no such expansion was observed for non-HPV-specific T cells. Only two HPV16-positive patients were used to derive the functional definition of HPV-specific T cells, and the survival association was reported for HPV16-positive patients.

As to this clone: Its antigen remains unidentified. Base qualities are not at hand, and no much larger clone is one base apart.

V sheds 8 bases and J sheds 1 base, leaving 12 bases between their ends. From the cysteine through the phenylalanine, the CDR3 covers 13 amino acids. The CDR3 DNA has 39 bases and is translated from base 1. The germline V gene yields MNHEY for CDR1 and SVGAGI for CDR2. Repertoires were sampled multiple times during chemoradiotherapy, which allowed clonal expansion in the tumor microenvironment to be followed. Libraries were constructed by the immunoSEQ multiplex PCR assay. TCRdb took this table from immuneACCESS and kept in-frame rearrangements with V and J called. Such tables lack part of the clones; where checked against another copy, unresolved V genes explain under half of the gap, and the rest is unexplained. This sample holds 30,000 to 35,000 clones; 89% were observed only once. 3.1% of the sample belongs to the ten largest clones.

The sequences come from blood, collected from a patient who underwent chemoradiotherapy. This clonotype was sampled from a human donor with HPV-associated anogenital cancer. The chain was built from TRBV6-5 and TRBJ2-7; the D gene lacks a confident call. The CDR3 region reads CASGRGDSYEQYF. Read as DNA, the sequence is TGTGCCAGCGGAAGAGGAGATTCCTACGAGCAGTACTTC.